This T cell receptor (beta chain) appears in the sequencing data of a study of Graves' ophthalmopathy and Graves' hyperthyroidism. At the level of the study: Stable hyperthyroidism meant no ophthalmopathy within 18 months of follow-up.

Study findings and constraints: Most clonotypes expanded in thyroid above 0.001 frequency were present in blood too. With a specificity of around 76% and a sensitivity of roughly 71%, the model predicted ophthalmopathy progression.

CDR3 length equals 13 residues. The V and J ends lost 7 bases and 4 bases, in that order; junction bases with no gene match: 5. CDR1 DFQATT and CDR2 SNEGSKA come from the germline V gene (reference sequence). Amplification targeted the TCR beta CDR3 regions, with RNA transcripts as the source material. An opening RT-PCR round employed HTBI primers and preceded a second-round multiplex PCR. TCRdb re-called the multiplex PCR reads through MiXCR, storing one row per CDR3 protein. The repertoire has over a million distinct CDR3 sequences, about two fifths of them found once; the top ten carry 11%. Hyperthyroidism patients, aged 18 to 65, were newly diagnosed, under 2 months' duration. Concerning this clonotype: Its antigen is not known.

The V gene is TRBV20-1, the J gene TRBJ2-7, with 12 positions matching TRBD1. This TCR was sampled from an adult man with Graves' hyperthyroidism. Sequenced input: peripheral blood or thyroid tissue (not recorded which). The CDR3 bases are TGCAGTGGGGGACAGGGGGCAGGGTACGAGCAGTACTTC. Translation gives CSGGQGAGYEQYF.